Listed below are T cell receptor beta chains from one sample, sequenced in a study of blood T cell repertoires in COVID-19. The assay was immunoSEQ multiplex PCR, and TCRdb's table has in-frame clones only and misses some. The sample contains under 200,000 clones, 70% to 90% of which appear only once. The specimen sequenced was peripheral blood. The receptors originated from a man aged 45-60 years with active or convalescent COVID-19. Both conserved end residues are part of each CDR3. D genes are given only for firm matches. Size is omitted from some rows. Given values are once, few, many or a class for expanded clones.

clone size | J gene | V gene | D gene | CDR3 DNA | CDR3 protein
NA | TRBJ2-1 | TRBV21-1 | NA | TGTGCCAGCAGGAAGGAGGGGACTTACAATGAGCAGTTCTTC | CASRKEGTYNEQFF
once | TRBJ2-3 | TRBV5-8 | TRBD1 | TGTGCCAGCAGACGGGGACAGAAGACTAGCACAGATACGCAGTATTTT | CASRRGQKTSTDTQYF
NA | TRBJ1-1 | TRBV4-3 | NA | TGCGCCAGCAGCCAAGATTTTGGGGGCTCGGCCACTGAAGCTTTCTTT | CASSQDFGGSATEAFF
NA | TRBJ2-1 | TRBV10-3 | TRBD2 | TGTGCCATCAGTGAGAGGACTAGCGGGGGAGGGAATGAGCAGTTCTTC | CAISERTSGGGNEQFF
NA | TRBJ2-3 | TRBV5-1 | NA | TGCGCCAGCAGCTTGCTACAGGTCGACACAGATACGCAGTATTTT | CASSLLQVDTDTQYF
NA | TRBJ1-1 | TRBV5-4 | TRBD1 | TGTGCCAGCAGCGAGGGACAGTGGCGAACTGAAGCTTTCTTT | CASSEGQWRTEAFF
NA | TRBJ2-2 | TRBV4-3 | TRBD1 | TGCGCCAGCAGTCGGTTAGGACAGGGGTCGAACACCGGGGAGCTGTTTTTT | CASSRLGQGSNTGELFF
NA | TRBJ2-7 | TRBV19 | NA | TGTGCCAGTAGTATTGCGGCGTTCGACGAGCAGTACTTC | CASSIAAFDEQYF
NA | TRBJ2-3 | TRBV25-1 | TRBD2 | TGTGCCAGCGCCCCCAGGACTAGCGGGACAGATACGCAGTATTTT | CASAPRTSGTDTQYF
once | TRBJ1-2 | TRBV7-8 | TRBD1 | TGTGCCAGCAGCCCCGGACAGGGTTTCGTTGGCTACACCTTC | CASSPGQGFVGYTF
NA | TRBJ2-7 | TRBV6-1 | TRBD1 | TGTGCCAGCAGTGACCGACAGGGGGCAGGGGTGCAGTACTTC | CASSDRQGAGVQYF
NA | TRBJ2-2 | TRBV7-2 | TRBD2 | TGTGCCAGCAGCCCCAGGGAGCGGGGGGCGAACACCGGGGAGCTGTTTTTT | CASSPRERGANTGELFF
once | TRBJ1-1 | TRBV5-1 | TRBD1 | TGCGCCAGCAGCATGAGTCCCGGGACAGGGGCGGACACTGAAGCTTTCTTT | CASSMSPGTGADTEAFF
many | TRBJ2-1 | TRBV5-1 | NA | TGCGCCAGCAGTCTTCACAATGAGCAGTTCTTC | CASSLHNEQFF
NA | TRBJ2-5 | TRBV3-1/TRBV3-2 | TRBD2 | TGTGCCAGCAGCCAAGGGGCGGGGGGGCCCGGGACCCAGTACTTC | CASSQGAGGPGTQYF
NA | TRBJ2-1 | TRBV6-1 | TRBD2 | TGTGCCAGCAGTGAAAGGGCGGGAGGTGGCGCTGAGCAGTTCTTC | CASSERAGGGAEQFF
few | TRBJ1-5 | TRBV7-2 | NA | TGTGCCAGCAGCCCCGACAGTAGCAATCAGCCCCAGCATTTT | CASSPDSSNQPQHF
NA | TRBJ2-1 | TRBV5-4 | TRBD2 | TGTGCCAGCAGCCCGATAGAAGGGAGGGGAAACTCCTACAATGAGCAGTTCTTC | CASSPIEGRGNSYNEQFF
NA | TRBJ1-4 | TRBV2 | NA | TGTGCCAGCAGTGTAAGGGGGGAAAAACTGTTTTTT | CASSVRGEKLFF
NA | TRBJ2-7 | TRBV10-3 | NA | TGTGCCATCAGCTCCAGGGGCGTCAGCTCCTACGAGCAGTACTTC | CAISSRGVSSYEQYF
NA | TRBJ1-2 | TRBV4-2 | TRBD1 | TGTGCCAGCAGCCAAGGGCAGGGGGCGTATGGCTACACCTTC | CASSQGQGAYGYTF
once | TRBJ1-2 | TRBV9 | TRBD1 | TGTGCCAGCAGCGGTCAGGGGGTAAATTATGGCTACACCTTC | CASSGQGVNYGYTF
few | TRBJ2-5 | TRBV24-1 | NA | TGTGCCACCAGTGATCTCTCAGAGACCCAGTACTTC | CATSDLSETQYF
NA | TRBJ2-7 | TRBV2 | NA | TGTGCCAGCAGTCGCAAAGGAGCTGGGGAGCGGGTGCAGTACTTC | CASSRKGAGERVQYF
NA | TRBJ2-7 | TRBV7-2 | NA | TGTGCCAGCAGCTTAATCCGGGACGGGGGCTACGAGCAGTACTTC | CASSLIRDGGYEQYF
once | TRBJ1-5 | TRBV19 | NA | TGTGCCAGTAGCCCAGACACCACTAATCAGCCCCAGCATTTT | CASSPDTTNQPQHF
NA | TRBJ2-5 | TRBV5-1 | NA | TGCGCCAGCAGCTTGGACAGGGCCGAGACCCAGTACTTC | CASSLDRAETQYF
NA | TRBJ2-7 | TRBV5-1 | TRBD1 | TGCGCCAGCAGCCTGACAGGGACCTCCGAGCAGTACTTC | CASSLTGTSEQYF